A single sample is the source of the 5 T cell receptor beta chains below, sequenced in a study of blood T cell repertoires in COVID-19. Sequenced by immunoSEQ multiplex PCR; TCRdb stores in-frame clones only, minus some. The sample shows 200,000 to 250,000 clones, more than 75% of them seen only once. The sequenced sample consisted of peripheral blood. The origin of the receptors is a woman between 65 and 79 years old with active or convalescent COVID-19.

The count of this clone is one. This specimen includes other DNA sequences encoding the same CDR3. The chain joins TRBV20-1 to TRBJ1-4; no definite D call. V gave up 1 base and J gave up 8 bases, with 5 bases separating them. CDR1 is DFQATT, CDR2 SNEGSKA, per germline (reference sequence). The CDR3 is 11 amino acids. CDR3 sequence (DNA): TGCAGTGCTAGAGTTCGGGAAAAACTGTTTTTT. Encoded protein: CSARVREKLFF.

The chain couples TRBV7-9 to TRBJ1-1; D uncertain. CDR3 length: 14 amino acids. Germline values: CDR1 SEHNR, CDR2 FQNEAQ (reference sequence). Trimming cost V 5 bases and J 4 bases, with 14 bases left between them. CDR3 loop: CASSPDTALTEAFF. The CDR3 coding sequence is TGTGCCAGCAGCCCAGACACCGCCCTCACTGAAGCTTTCTTT.

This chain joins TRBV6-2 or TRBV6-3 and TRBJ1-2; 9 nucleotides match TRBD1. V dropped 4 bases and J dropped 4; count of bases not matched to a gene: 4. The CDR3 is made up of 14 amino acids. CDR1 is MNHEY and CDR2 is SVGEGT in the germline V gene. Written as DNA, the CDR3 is TGTGCCAGCAGTTCCACGGACAGGGGCTATGGCTACACCTTC. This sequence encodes CASSSTDRGYGYTF.

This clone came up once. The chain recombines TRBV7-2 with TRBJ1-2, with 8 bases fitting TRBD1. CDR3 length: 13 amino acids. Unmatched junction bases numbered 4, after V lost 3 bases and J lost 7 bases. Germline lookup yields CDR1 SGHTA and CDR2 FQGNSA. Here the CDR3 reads CASSLDRAGGYTF. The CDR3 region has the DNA TGTGCCAGCAGCTTGGACAGGGCTGGTGGCTACACCTTC.

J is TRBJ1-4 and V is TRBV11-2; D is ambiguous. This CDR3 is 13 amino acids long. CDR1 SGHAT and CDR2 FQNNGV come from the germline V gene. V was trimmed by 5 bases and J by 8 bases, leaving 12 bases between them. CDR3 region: CASSPFPGEKLFF. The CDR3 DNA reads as TGTGCCAGCAGCCCCTTCCCGGGGGAAAAACTGTTTTTT.